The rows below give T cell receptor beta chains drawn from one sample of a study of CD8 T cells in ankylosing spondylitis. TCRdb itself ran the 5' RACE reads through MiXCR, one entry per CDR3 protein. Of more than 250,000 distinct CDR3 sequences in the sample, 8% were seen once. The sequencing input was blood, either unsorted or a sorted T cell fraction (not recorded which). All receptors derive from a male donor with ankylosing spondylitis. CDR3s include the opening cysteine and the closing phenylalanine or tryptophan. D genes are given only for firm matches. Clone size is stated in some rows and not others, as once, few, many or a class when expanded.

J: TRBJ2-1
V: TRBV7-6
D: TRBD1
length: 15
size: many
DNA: TGTGCCAGCAGCTTACAGGGACAGGGTCTAAATGAGCAGTTCTTC
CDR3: CASSLQGQGLNEQFF

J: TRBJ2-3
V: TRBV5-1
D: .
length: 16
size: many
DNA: TGCGCCAGCAGCCTCTTGGGTAGCGCCTCCACAGATACGCAGTATTTT
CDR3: CASSLLGSASTDTQYF

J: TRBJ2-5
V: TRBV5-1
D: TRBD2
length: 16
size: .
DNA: TGCGCCAGCAGCCCATTGACTAGCGGGACCCAAGAGACCCAGTACTTC
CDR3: CASSPLTSGTQETQYF

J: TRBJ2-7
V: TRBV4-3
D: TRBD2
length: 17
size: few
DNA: TGCGCCAGCAGCCGCCTTCTGGCGGGGGGGCGCGGGTACGAGCAGTACTTC
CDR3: CASSRLLAGGRGYEQYF

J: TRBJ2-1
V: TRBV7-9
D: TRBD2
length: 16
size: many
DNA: TGTGCCAGCAGCCCTACGGGACTAGCGGAATACAATGAGCAGTTCTTC
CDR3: CASSPTGLAEYNEQFF

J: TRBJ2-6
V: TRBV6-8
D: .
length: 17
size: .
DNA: TGTGCCAGCAGTTACGGCTACAGGAGCTCTGGGGCCAACGTCCTGACTTTC
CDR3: CASSYGYRSSGANVLTF

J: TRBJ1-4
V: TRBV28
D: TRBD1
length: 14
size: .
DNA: TGTGCCAGCAGTTTGGGGACAGGCTATGAAAAACTGTTTTTT
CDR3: CASSLGTGYEKLFF

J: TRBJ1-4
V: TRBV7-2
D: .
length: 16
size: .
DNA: TGTGCCAGCAGCTTAGCGCGTAACGGCGGGGATGAAAAACTGTTTTTT
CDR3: CASSLARNGGDEKLFF

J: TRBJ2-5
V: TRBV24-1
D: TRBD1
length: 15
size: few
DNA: TGTGCCACCAGTGACCGGAAGAGGGGGCAGGAGACCCAGTACTTC
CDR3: CATSDRKRGQETQYF

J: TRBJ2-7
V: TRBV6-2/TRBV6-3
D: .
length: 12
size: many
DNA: TGTGCCAGCAACGGAAACGCCTACGAGCAGTACTTC
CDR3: CASNGNAYEQYF

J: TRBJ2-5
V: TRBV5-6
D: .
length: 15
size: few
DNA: TGTGCCAGCACCCAACAACAGGGCCGCCAGGAGACCCAGTACTTC
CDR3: CASTQQQGRQETQYF

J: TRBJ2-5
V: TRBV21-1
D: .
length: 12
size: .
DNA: TGTGCCAGCAGCAAGACCGGAGAGACCCAGTACTTC
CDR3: CASSKTGETQYF